This entry lists 24 T cell receptor beta chains sequenced from one sample in a study of cytomegalovirus exposure and HLA in healthy donors. The protocol was immunoSEQ multiplex PCR, while the TCRdb copy is restricted to in-frame clones and leaves out a portion. The top ten hold less than 9% of the sample, which has around 140,000 clones, around 87% seen once. Sequencing was carried out using PBMCs. All receptors come from a man between 18 and 35 years old in good health and CMV-seropositive.

V gene TRBV27 combines with J gene TRBJ1-1; D is undetermined. Looked up from germline, CDR1 is MNHEY and CDR2 is SMNVEV (reference sequence). CDR3 length: 14 residues. The V and J ends lost 2 bases and 4 bases respectively, with 11 bases between them. CDR3 amino acids: CASSLGQVGTEAFF. For the CDR3, the DNA is TGTGCCAGCAGTTTAGGTCAGGTGGGCACTGAAGCTTTCTTT.

This chain connects TRBV9 to TRBJ1-5; tentative D call: TRBD1 (5 bases). Per the germline V gene, CDR1 is SGDLS and CDR2 is YYNGEE. This CDR3 comprises 15 residues. Trimming cost V 7 bases and J 0 bases, with 14 bases left between them. The CDR3 nucleotides read TGTGCCAGCCCCCACCGACAGCGTAGCAATCAGCCCCAGCATTTT. It specifies CASPHRQRSNQPQHF.

This chain links TRBV2 with TRBJ1-6; D is unclear. V was shortened by 6 bases and J by 7 bases, with 13 bases between the two germline ends. The CDR3 has 14 amino acids. The germline CDR1 and CDR2 sequences are SNHLY and FYNNEI. The DNA for the CDR3 is TGTGCCAGCAGGTGGGCGGAGGGAAATTCACCCCTCCACTTT. This encodes CASRWAEGNSPLHF.

The chain recombines TRBV18 with TRBJ1-1; D unclear. V shed 4 bases and J shed 0 bases, with 12 bases lying between them. The CDR3 loop spans 15 amino acids. Per germline, CDR1 KGHSH and CDR2 LQKENI. The CDR3 DNA follows: TGTGCCAGCTCACAAGGCGGTGATATGAACACTGAAGCTTTCTTT. Translated: CASSQGGDMNTEAFF. Full variable domain (rest looked up from reference TRBV18 and TRBJ1-1): NAGVMQNPRHLVRRRGQEARLRCSPMKGHSHVYWYRQLPEEGLKFMVYLQKENIIDESGMPKERFSAEFPKEGPSILRIQQVVRGDSAAYFCASSQGGDMNTEAFFGQGTRLTVV.

A single count supports this clone. The rearrangement joins TRBV6-5 to TRBJ2-1; unclear D gene. V shed 2 bases and J shed 6 bases, with 8 bases lying between them. The CDR3 totals 13 residues. Germline assignment: CDR1 MNHEY and CDR2 SVGAGI. The CDR3 DNA reads as TGTGCCAGCAGTTACCGCGTTTCCAATGAGCAGTTCTTC. Protein sequence: CASSYRVSNEQFF.

The chain couples TRBV6-1 to TRBJ2-3; D perhaps matches TRBD2 (5 bases). Germline values: CDR1 MNHNS, CDR2 SASEGT. The CDR3 consists of 15 residues. V was clipped by 10 bases and J by 2 bases, with 19 bases between them. CDR3 in amino acids: CATTRGHSFTDTQYF. The DNA for the CDR3 is TGTGCCACTACCCGAGGGCATTCTTTCACAGATACGCAGTATTTT.

This chain links TRBV19 with TRBJ1-5; D unclear. CDR1 and CDR2 from the germline V gene are LNHDA and SQIVND (reference sequence). V was cut by 1 base and J by 3 bases, with 10 bases left in between. This CDR3 has 15 amino acids. CDR3 loop: CASSIAAGFNQPQHF. Written as DNA, the CDR3 is TGTGCCAGTAGTATAGCAGCGGGATTCAATCAGCCCCAGCATTTT.

The chain uses TRBV6-1 and TRBJ1-6; 7 nucleotides match TRBD1. CDR3 size: 19 residues. Germline V CDR1 and CDR2: MNHNS, SASEGT. V lost 3 bases, J lost 0 bases, and 11 bases stayed unmatched. CDR3 sequence reads: CASSDEGATVSSYNSPLHF. CDR3 DNA: TGTGCCAGCAGTGATGAGGGGGCGACTGTTAGCTCCTATAATTCACCCCTCCACTTT.

The chain has TRBV5-1 and TRBJ1-6, with D possibly matching TRBD1 (6 bases). V was clipped by 5 bases and J by 8 bases, with 11 bases between them. The CDR3 loop spans 13 amino acids. Germline V gene data show CDR1 as SGHRS and CDR2 as YFSETQ. The CDR3 protein is CASSRQADSPLHF. The CDR3 DNA reads TGCGCCAGCAGTCGACAGGCGGATTCACCCCTCCACTTT.

The chain employs TRBV27 and TRBJ2-1; tentative D call: TRBD2 (5 bases). The germline V and J ends were trimmed by 6 bases and 2 bases, with 17 bases remaining between them. This CDR3 has 16 amino acids. CDR1 is MNHEY, CDR2 SMNVEV, per germline (reference sequence). This CDR3 is CASSSGWQTTYNEQFF. CDR3 nucleotides: TGTGCCAGCAGCTCCGGGTGGCAGACTACCTACAATGAGCAGTTCTTC.

The gene calls are TRBV14 and TRBJ2-7; maybe TRBD2 (7 bases). There are 15 residues in the CDR3. Per the germline V gene, CDR1 is SGHDN and CDR2 is FVKESK. V was shortened by 4 bases and J by 5 bases, with 18 bases between the two germline ends. For the CDR3, the DNA is TGTGCCAGCAGCCCTAGGGGGGGCTGGCGGAACGAGCAGTACTTC. Its translation: CASSPRGGWRNEQYF. Based on the CDR3 plus reference TRBV14 and TRBJ2-7, the full variable domain is EAGVTQFPSHSVIEKGQTVTLRCDPISGHDNLYWYRRVMGKEIKFLLHFVKESKQDESGMPNNRFLAERTGGTYSTLKVQPAELEDSGVYFCASSPRGGWRNEQYFGPGTRLTVT.

This clone has a single count. The chain combines TRBV6-5 with TRBJ2-1; D possibly corresponds to TRBD2 (6 bases). This CDR3 comprises 11 residues. The V end was cut by 8 bases, the J end by 8 bases, with 10 bases between. Looked up from germline, CDR1 is MNHEY and CDR2 is SVGAGI. The CDR3 loop reads CASAGGDEQFF. CDR3 DNA sequence: TGTGCCAGCGCCGGGGGAGATGAGCAGTTCTTC.

V and J are TRBV2 and TRBJ2-7, with D possibly being TRBD2 (5 bases). Trimming left V 6 bases short and J 6 bases short, with 12 bases between. This CDR3 contains 12 residues. Per the germline V gene, CDR1 is SNHLY and CDR2 is FYNNEI. The DNA for the CDR3 is TGTGCCAGCAGCAGCAACAGCGGCGAGCAGTACTTC. Residues: CASSSNSGEQYF.

The chain employs TRBV7-2 and TRBJ1-3; TRBD1 agrees at 9 bases. This CDR3 spans 15 amino acids. Germline lookup yields CDR1 SGHTA and CDR2 FQGNSA. J was trimmed by 7 bases and V by 1 base; bases with no gene match: 5. The CDR3 nucleotides are TGTGCCAGCAGCTTAGGAGGGACAGGGAGGAACACCATATATTTT. Protein: CASSLGGTGRNTIYF. Based on the CDR3 plus reference TRBV7-2 and TRBJ1-3, the full variable domain is GAGVSQSPSNKVTEKGKDVELRCDPISGHTALYWYRQSLGQGLEFLIYFQGNSAPDKSGLPSDRFSAERTGGSVSTLTIQRTQQEDSAVYLCASSLGGTGRNTIYFGEGSWLTVV.

The rearrangement joins TRBV5-1 to TRBJ1-1; 9 nucleotides align to TRBD1. Germline CDR1 reads SGHRS; CDR2 reads YFSETQ. The ends lost 7 bases at V and 12 bases at J; junction bases unmatched: 13. There are 13 residues in the CDR3. The CDR3 nucleotides read TGCGCCAGCCACCCTGGGGGACAGGGAAAAACTTTCTTT. Protein sequence: CASHPGGQGKTFF.

This chain links TRBV15 with TRBJ1-2; no clear D. The germline V gene encodes CDR1 LNHNV and CDR2 YYDKDF (reference sequence). V gave up 3 bases and J gave up 3 bases, with 11 bases separating them. The CDR3 consists of 14 residues. DNA for the CDR3: TGTGCCACCAGCAGTCATCCCTCGGACTATGGCTACACCTTC. Its protein product is CATSSHPSDYGYTF.

The chain employs TRBV2 and TRBJ2-7, with D possibly matching TRBD1 (5 bases). CDR1 is SNHLY, CDR2 FYNNEI, per germline. Trimming removed 5 bases at V and 6 bases at J, with 17 bases between. The CDR3 is made up of 14 amino acids. CDR3 region: CASSWVSGNREQYF. In nucleotides, the CDR3 is TGTGCCAGCAGTTGGGTGTCAGGGAACCGCGAGCAGTACTTC.

V is TRBV5-1 and J is TRBJ1-2, with 7 bases lining up with TRBD1. The J segment lost 0 bases and the V segment lost 0 bases, leaving 5 bases of the junction unmatched. CDR1 SGHRS and CDR2 YFSETQ come from the germline V gene. The CDR3 loop spans 16 amino acids. DNA for the CDR3: TGCGCCAGCAGCTTGGGAGGGGGCCCCACTAACTATGGCTACACCTTC. Translation gives CASSLGGGPTNYGYTF. The variable domain in full, completed from reference TRBV5-1 and TRBJ1-2, reads KAGVTQTPRYLIKTRGQQVTLSCSPISGHRSVSWYQQTPGQGLQFLFEYFSETQRNKGNFPGRFSGRQFSNSRSEMNVSTLELGDSALYLCASSLGGGPTNYGYTFGSGTRLTVV.

This sequence joins TRBV5-1 and TRBJ1-1; D remains unclear. V lost 0 bases and J 0 bases, leaving 9 bases between the germline ends. The CDR3 consists of 15 residues. Germline CDR1 SGHRS, CDR2 YFSETQ. The CDR3 loop is CASSLVGPLNTEAFF. In nucleotides, the CDR3 is TGCGCCAGCAGCTTGGTTGGCCCCCTGAACACTGAAGCTTTCTTT. Variable domain in full (rest from reference TRBV5-1 and TRBJ1-1): KAGVTQTPRYLIKTRGQQVTLSCSPISGHRSVSWYQQTPGQGLQFLFEYFSETQRNKGNFPGRFSGRQFSNSRSEMNVSTLELGDSALYLCASSLVGPLNTEAFFGQGTRLTVV.

The genes are TRBV5-1 and TRBJ1-2; no reliable D call. The CDR3 sequence is 14 residues long. Germline assignment: CDR1 SGHRS and CDR2 YFSETQ. The V gene lost 0 bases and the J gene lost 7 bases, with 13 bases spanning the gap. The CDR3 DNA sequence: TGCGCCAGCAGCTTGGTGGCAGTAATTTTTGGCTACACCTTC. As protein: CASSLVAVIFGYTF.

J is TRBJ2-2 and V is TRBV6-1; D is unclear. Germline assignment: CDR1 MNHNS and CDR2 SASEGT. This CDR3 comprises 11 residues. V dropped 7 bases and J dropped 5 bases, with 5 bases sitting between them. The CDR3 nucleotides are TGTGCCAGCACAGGAACCGGGGAGCTGTTTTTT. Translating gives CASTGTGELFF.

This clone was seen only once. V and J are TRBV19 and TRBJ1-6; D possibly corresponds to TRBD1 (5 bases). There are 19 residues in the CDR3. V was cut by 1 base and J by 4 bases, with 20 bases left in between. The germline gives CDR1 LNHDA, CDR2 SQIVND (reference sequence). CDR3 protein: CASSIGSRELRTYNSPLHF. The CDR3 DNA reads TGTGCCAGTAGTATAGGTTCCAGGGAACTCCGGACATATAATTCACCCCTCCACTTT.

This chain links TRBV7-7 with TRBJ2-4; 7 nucleotides match TRBD1. The CDR3 totals 14 residues. The V segment lost 5 bases and the J segment 3 bases; nucleotides outside the gene matches: 4. In germline, CDR1 is SSHAT, CDR2 FNYEAQ (reference sequence). The CDR3 nucleotides read TGTGCCAGCAGCCCCCGGGACAGCAAAAACATTCAGTACTTC. Protein product: CASSPRDSKNIQYF.

This clone was recorded once. The J gene is TRBJ2-3, the V gene TRBV6-5; 12 bases agree with TRBD2. This CDR3 spans 14 amino acids. V lost 9 bases and J lost 4; bases outside the gene matches: 5. CDR1 and CDR2 from the germline V gene are MNHEY and SVGAGI. The CDR3 is CASTTSGSADTQYF. The CDR3 DNA reads TGTGCCAGTACGACTAGCGGGAGTGCAGATACGCAGTATTTT.